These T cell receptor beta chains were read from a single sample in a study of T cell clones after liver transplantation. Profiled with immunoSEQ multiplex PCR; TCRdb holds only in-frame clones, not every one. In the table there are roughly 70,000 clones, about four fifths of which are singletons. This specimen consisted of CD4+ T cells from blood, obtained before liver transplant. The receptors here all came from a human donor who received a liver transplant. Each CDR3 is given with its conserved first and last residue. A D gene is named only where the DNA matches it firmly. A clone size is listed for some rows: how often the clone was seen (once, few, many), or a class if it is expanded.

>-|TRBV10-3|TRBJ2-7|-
TGTGCCTCGAGGGGAGGAGGGCTCGGCTACGAGCAGTACTTC
CASRGGGLGYEQYF
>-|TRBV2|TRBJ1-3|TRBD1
TGTGCCAGCAGTAAGGGGGACAGGGTGATCTCTGGAAACACCATATATTTT
CASSKGDRVISGNTIYF
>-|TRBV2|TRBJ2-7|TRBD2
TGTGCCAGCAGACCCGGACTAGCGGTAGACTACGAGCAGTACTTC
CASRPGLAVDYEQYF
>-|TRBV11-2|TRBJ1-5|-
TGTGCCAGCAGCTCTCTAAAGGGGACTGGCAATCAGCCCCAGCATTTT
CASSSLKGTGNQPQHF
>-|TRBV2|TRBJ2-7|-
TGTGCCAGCAGTGACTCGGAGCCTTACGAGCAGTACTTC
CASSDSEPYEQYF
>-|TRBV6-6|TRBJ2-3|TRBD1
TGTGCCAGCAGTCGACAGGGGCCAGATACGCAGTATTTT
CASSRQGPDTQYF
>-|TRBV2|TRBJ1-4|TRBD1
TGTGCCAGCAGTGGACAGGGTGAAAAACTGTTTTTT
CASSGQGEKLFF
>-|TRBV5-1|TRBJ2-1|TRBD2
TGCGCCAGCAGCTTGTGGCTAGCGGCTGACAATGAGCAGTTCTTC
CASSLWLAADNEQFF
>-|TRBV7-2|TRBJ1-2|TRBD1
TGTGCCAGCAGACCACAGGGGGCAGCTGGCTACACCTTC
CASRPQGAAGYTF
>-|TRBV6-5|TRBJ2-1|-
TGTGCCAGCAGTTCTCTTACTCGAACCCCTCTCAATGAGCAGTTCTTC
CASSSLTRTPLNEQFF
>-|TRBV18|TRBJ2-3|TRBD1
TGTGCCAGCTCACCCACGCGAGGGGGCTCCTACGCAGGGTGGGCGCAGTATTTT
CASSPTRGGSYAGWAQYF
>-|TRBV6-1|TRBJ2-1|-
TGTGCCGGGGCCGAACAGATCTACAATGAGCAGTTCTTC
CAGAEQIYNEQFF
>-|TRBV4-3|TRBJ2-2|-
TGCGCCAGCAGCCCTATAGGGGGGAACACCGGGGAGCTGTTTTTT
CASSPIGGNTGELFF
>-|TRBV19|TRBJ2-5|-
TGTGCCAGTAGTCCTGGCAGGCAAGAGACCCAGTACTTC
CASSPGRQETQYF
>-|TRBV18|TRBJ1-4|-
TGTGCCAGCTCACCAAACGGAAATAATGAAAAACTGTTTTTT
CASSPNGNNEKLFF
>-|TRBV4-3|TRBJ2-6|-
TGCGCCAGCAGCCACCACATCAGGGATGGGGCCAACGTCCTGACTTTC
CASSHHIRDGANVLTF
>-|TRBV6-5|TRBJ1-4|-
TGTGCCAGCAGTTCCTCCAGGGGTTCTAATGAAAAACTGTTTTTT
CASSSSRGSNEKLFF
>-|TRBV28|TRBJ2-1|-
TGTGCCAGCAGTCACCCCCTCGTCGGGACAGAGGGTTTTAGCGGGAACTCCTACAATGAGCAGTTCTTC
CASSHPLVGTEGFSGNSYNEQFF
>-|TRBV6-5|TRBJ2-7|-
TGTGCCAGCAAATCAACAGGGTACGGCGAGCAGTACTTC
CASKSTGYGEQYF
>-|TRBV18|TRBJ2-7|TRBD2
TGTGCCAGCTCACCACGAAGCGGGAGTCCCCTCGGGGAGCAGTACTTC
CASSPRSGSPLGEQYF
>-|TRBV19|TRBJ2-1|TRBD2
TGTGCCAGTAGTATGTCTAGCGGGGCTACCTACAATGAGCAGTTCTTC
CASSMSSGATYNEQFF
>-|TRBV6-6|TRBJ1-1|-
TGTGCCAGCAGTTACTCGAAACGGGCAAACACTGAAGCTTTCTTT
CASSYSKRANTEAFF
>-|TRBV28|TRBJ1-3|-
TGTGCCAGCAGTTCCCCCACTGAAGGCCCTGGAAACACCATATATTTT
CASSSPTEGPGNTIYF
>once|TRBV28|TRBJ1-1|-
TGTGCCAGCAGTTTCTACCGGGGGTTCGCCTCGAACACTGAAGCTTTCTTT
CASSFYRGFASNTEAFF
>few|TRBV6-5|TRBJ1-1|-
TGTGCCAGCAGTTACAAAGGAGGAGGAAACACTGAAGCTTTCTTT
CASSYKGGGNTEAFF
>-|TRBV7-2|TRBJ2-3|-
TGTGCCAGCAGTCTTAGAATGAGGGCGCGGGGCACAGATACGCAGTATTTT
CASSLRMRARGTDTQYF
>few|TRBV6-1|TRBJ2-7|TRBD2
TGTGCCAGCAGCGCTAGCGGGAGAGCAGACGAGCAGTACTTC
CASSASGRADEQYF
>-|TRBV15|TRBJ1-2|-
TGTGCCACCAGCAGAGAGCGGGGGGATGGCTACACCTTC
CATSRERGDGYTF
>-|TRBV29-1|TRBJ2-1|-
TGCAGCGACACAGAGAGCTCCTACAATGAGCAGTTCTTC
CSDTESSYNEQFF
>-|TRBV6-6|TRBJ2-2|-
TGTGCCAGCAGTTACGTCACCGGGGAGCTGTTTTTT
CASSYVTGELFF
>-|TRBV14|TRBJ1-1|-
TGTGCCAGCAGCCAACCGGGACGTATGAACACTGAAGCTTTCTTT
CASSQPGRMNTEAFF
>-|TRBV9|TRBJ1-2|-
TGTGCCAGCAGCGTAGATCGACAGGCGGGTGGTGGCTACACCTTC
CASSVDRQAGGGYTF
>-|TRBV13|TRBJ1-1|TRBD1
TGTGCCAGCAGCCCACAGGGGATGGGTGCTTTCTTT
CASSPQGMGAFF
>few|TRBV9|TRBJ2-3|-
TGTGCCAGCAGCGTAGCGGGGGACCCTTACACAGATACGCAGTATTTT
CASSVAGDPYTDTQYF
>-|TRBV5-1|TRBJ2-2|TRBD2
TGCGCCAGCAGCCCGGGACTAGCGGGAGGGTTGGCCGGGGAGCTGTTTTTT
CASSPGLAGGLAGELFF
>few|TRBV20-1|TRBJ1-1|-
TGCAGTGCTAGTTCCCTTGAAGCTTTCTTT
CSASSLEAFF
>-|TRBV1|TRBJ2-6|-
TGCACCAGCAGCTTGCTATGTTGTGCACAAAATCGGGCCAACGTCCTGACTTTC
CTSSLLCCAQNRANVLTF
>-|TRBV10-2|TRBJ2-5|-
TGCGCCAGCAGTGACCTCGGGGAGACCCAGTACTTC
CASSDLGETQYF